Described below is a single T cell receptor beta chain sequence and its context. What it binds is unknown. TCRdb reprocessed the 5' RACE reads and stores each CDR3 protein as one record, lacking DNA. The sample's table shows about 260,000 distinct CDR3 sequences. Germline values: CDR1 DFQATT, CDR2 SNEGSKA (reference sequence). This CDR3 has 16 residues. The sample originates from a study of T cells expressing NK-cell markers. Study overall: From sorted CD3+CD56+NKG2C+, CD3+CD56+NKG2C- and CD3+CD56-NKG2C+ T cells came the TCR beta repertoires.

Regarding the study as a whole: A handful of donors showed these clonotypes also leading the CD3+CD56-NKG2C+ fraction. Of the CD8+ T cell pool in about six donors, roughly 1.0-8% was accounted for by dominant NKG2C+ clonotypes.

The chain recombines TRBV20-1 with TRBJ2-7; TCRdb reports TRBD2, a call that lacks DNA to check it against. The sequenced material came from blood T cells: a sorted CD56 or NKG2C T cell subset, CD4+ or CD8+ T cells, or bulk PBMC T cells (not recorded which). This receptor was taken from a woman between 18 and 70 years old in good health. The CDR3: CSAQSGTSGPTYEQYF.